This T cell receptor (beta chain) was documented in a study of siplizumab effects on memory and regulatory T cells. The table came from immunoSEQ multiplex PCR; TCRdb's copy has only in-frame clones and leaves some out. The sample carries about 100,000 clones, approximately 92% recorded once. Turning to this clone: Its antigen is unidentified.

The CDR3 runs 12 residues. V was clipped by 2 bases and J by 8 bases, with 9 bases between them. Germline V CDR1 and CDR2: GTSNPN, SVGIG (reference sequence). Study-wide points: The study found naive T cells seemingly more diverse than memory cells and seemingly major alloresponse contributors. Siplizumab caused a significant drop in alloreactive sequences traceable to unstimulated CD4+ memory cells.

The sample comprised CD4+ T cells sorted from blood. The chain recombines TRBV30 with TRBJ1-4; the D is unclear. The receptor comes from a human donor in good health. In nucleotides, the CDR3 is TGTGCCTGGAGTAGACGGGCAGAAAAACTGTTTTTT. This gives the protein CAWSRRAEKLFF.